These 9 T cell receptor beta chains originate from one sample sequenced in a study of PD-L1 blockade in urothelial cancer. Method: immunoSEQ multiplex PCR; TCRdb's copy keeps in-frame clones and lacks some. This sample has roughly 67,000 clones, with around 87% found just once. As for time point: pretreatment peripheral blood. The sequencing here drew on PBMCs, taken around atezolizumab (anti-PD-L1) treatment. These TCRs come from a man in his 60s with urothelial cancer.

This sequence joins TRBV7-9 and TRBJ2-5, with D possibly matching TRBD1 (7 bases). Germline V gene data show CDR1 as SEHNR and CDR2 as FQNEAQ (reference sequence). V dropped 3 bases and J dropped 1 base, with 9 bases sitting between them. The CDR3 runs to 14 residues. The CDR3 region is CASSFRGAQETQYF. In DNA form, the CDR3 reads TGTGCCAGCAGCTTCAGGGGGGCCCAAGAGACCCAGTACTTC.

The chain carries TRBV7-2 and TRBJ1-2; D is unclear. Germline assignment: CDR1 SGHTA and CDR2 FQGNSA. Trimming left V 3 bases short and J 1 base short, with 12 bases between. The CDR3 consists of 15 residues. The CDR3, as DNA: TGTGCCAGCAGCTTTTTGACCGGGAGTAACTATGGCTACACCTTC. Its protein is CASSFLTGSNYGYTF.

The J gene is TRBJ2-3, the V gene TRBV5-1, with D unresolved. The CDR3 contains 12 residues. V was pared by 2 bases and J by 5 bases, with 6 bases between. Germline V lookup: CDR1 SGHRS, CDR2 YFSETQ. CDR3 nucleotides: TGCGCCAGCAGCTTCCTCGGAGATACGCAGTATTTT. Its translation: CASSFLGDTQYF.

The CDR3: CATTGTRNTEAFF. CDR3 in DNA: TGTGCCACCACAGGGACTAGAAACACTGAAGCTTTCTTT. The chain is built from TRBV2 and TRBJ1-1; D is possibly TRBD1 (6 bases). The CDR3 consists of 13 residues. CDR1 is SNHLY, CDR2 FYNNEI, per germline. Trimming pared 10 bases from V and 2 bases from J, leaving 14 bases between.

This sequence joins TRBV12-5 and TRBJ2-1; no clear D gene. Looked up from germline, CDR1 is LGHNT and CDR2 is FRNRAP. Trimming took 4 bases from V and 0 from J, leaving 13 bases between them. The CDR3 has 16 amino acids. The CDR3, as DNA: TGTGCTAGTGGTTCTACCGGTCAGGCCTCCTACAATGAGCAGTTCTTC. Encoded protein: CASGSTGQASYNEQFF.

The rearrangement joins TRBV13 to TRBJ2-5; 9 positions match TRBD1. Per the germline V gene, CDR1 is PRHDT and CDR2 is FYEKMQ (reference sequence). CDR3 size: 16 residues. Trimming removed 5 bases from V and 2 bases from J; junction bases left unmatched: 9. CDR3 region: CASSLDGTGLQETQYF. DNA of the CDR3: TGTGCCAGCAGCCTAGATGGGACAGGGCTGCAAGAGACCCAGTACTTC.

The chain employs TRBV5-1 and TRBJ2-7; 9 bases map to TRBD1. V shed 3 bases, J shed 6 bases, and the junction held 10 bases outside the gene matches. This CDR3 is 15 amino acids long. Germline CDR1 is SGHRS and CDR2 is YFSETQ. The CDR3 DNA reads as TGCGCCAGCAGCTGGCTGGGACAGGGTAAGGGCGAGCAGTACTTC. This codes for CASSWLGQGKGEQYF.

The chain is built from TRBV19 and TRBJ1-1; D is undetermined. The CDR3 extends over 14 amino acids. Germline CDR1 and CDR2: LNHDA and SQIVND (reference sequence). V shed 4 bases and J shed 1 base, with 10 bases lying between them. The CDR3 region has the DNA TGTGCCAGTAGTAAAGGCGGAGGGAACACTGAAGCTTTCTTT. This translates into CASSKGGGNTEAFF.

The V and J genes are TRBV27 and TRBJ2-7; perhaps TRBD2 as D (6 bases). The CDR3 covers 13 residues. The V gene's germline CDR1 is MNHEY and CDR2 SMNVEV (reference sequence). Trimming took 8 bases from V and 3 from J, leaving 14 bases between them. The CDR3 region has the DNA TGTGCCAGCGCGCGGGGCCGGGTCTACGAGCAGTACTTC. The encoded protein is CASARGRVYEQYF.